The entry below describes one T cell receptor (beta chain). These data come from a study of blood T cell repertoires in COVID-19. On the study more broadly: Collection of acute and convalescent COVID-19 samples took place in the United States, Italy and Spain.

Participant age was roughly 18 to 95 years, and participants resided in approximately 25 US areas. In germline, CDR1 is SGHRS, CDR2 YFSETQ. The CDR3 length is 14 residues. Trimming stripped 0 bases from V and 5 bases from J, with 9 bases between. In the original processing: How many nucleated cells were present was estimated from reference gene primer amplification. Assay: immunoSEQ multiplex PCR; the TCRdb copy retains only in-frame clones and omits some. Clonal size and the V and J genes are those of that table, whereas D and trimming came from the DNA. The sample carries approximately 270,000 clones, approximately 83% recorded once.

What was sequenced was PBMCs or T cells enriched from blood (not recorded which). This clonotype was obtained from a woman aged 45-60 years who had recovered from COVID-19. The chain links TRBV5-1 to TRBJ1-5, with D possibly being TRBD1 (6 bases). This chain's CDR3 is CASSLVAGDQPQHF. DNA for the CDR3: TGCGCCAGCAGCTTGGTCGCAGGGGATCAGCCCCAGCATTTT.